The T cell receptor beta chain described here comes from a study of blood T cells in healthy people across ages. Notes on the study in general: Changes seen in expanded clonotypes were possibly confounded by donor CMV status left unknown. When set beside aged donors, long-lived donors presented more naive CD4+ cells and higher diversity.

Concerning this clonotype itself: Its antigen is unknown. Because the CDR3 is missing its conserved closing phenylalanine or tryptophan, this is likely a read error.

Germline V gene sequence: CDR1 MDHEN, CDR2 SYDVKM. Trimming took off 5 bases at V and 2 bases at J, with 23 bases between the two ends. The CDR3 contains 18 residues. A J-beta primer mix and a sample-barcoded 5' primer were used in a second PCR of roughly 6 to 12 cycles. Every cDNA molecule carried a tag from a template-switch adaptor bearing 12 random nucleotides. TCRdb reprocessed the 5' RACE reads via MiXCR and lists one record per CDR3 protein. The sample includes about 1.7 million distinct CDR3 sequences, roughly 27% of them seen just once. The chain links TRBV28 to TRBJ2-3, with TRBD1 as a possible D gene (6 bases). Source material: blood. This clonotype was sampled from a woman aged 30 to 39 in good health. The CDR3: CASSRFRVQGFFTDTQYY. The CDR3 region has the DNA TGTGCCAGCAGTCGTTTCCGAGTGCAGGGGTTCTTCACAGATACGCAGTATTAT.